This T cell receptor (beta chain) was identified during a study of beta chain features in type 1 diabetes. The wider study: All of the samples together had approximately 99 million sorted cells examined.

Every isolated RNA sample was fully reverse transcribed, so sequencing captured expressed TCRB transcripts. Sequencing of naive, central memory and regulatory T cell samples gave an average of roughly 3.5 million reads. Assay: immunoSEQ multiplex PCR; the TCRdb copy retains only in-frame clones and omits some. The sample shows under 900,000 clones, about 17% of them seen only once. This clone is a singleton in its sample. Different DNA sequences within this sample yield the same CDR3. From germline, CDR1 is SGDLS and CDR2 YYNGEE. This CDR3 has 13 residues. The V end lost 0 bases, the J end lost 4 bases, and 6 bases lay between the germline ends.

What was sequenced was naive CD4+ T cells from blood. This chain connects TRBV9 to TRBJ2-3; D remains unclear. This sequence originates from a woman aged 18-29 years in good health. In nucleotides, the CDR3 is TGTGCCAGCAGCGTAGACCCCCCAGATACGCAGTATTTT. Protein: CASSVDPPDTQYF.